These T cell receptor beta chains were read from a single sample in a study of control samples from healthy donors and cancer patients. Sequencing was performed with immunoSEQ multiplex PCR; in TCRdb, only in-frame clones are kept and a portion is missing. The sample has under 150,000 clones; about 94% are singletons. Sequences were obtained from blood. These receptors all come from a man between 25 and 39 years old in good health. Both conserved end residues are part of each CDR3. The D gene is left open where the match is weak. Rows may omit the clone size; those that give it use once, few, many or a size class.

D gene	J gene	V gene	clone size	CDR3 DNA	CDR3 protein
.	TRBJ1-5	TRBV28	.	TGTGCCAGCCGAGTAATGAATAGCAATCAGCCCCAGCATTTT	CASRVMNSNQPQHF
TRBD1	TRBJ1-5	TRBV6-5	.	TGTGCCAGCAGTCCCCGGGACAGGGGTAATCAGCCCCAGCATTTT	CASSPRDRGNQPQHF
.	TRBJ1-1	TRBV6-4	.	TGTGCCAGCAGTGACTCAGGGGACCTGAACACTGAAGCTTTCTTT	CASSDSGDLNTEAFF
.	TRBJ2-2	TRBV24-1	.	TGTGCCACCAGTGACAACCTCCCCGGGGAGCTGTTTTTT	CATSDNLPGELFF
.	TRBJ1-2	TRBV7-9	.	TGTGCCAGCAGCTCAGGGACACAAATAACTAACTATGGCTACACCTTC	CASSSGTQITNYGYTF
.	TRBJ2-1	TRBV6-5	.	TGTGCCAGCAGTTATGACAGCCGGAAGGACAATGAGCAGTTCTTC	CASSYDSRKDNEQFF
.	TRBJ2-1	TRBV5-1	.	TGCGCCAGCAGCTTTGAATTTACGGGGAGCAATGAGCAGTTCTTC	CASSFEFTGSNEQFF
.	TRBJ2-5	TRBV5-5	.	TGTGCCAGCAGCTTGGTGTGGCCGGGAGAGACCCAGTACTTC	CASSLVWPGETQYF
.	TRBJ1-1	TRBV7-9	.	TGTGCCAGCAGCTTTTGGGAGGGAGTGAACACTGAAGCTTTCTTT	CASSFWEGVNTEAFF
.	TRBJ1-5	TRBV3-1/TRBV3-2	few	TGTGCCAGCAGCCAAGGGGGCAATCAGCCCCAGCATTTT	CASSQGGNQPQHF
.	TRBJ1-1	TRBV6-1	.	TGTGCCAGCAGTGAATCCGCCATCATGAACACTGAAGCTTTCTTT	CASSESAIMNTEAFF
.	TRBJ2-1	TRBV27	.	TGTGCCAGCAGTCCTCAGTGGAACCCCTACAATGAGCAGTTCTTC	CASSPQWNPYNEQFF
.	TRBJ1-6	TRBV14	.	TGTGCCAGCAGCCAAATTGCAGGGAATAATTCACCCCTCCACTTT	CASSQIAGNNSPLHF
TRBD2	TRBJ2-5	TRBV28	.	TGTGCCAGCAGACTAGCGGGGGTTGAGGCCCAGTACTTC	CASRLAGVEAQYF
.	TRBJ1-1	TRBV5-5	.	TGTGCCAGCAGCTTTCACTGGACCACTGAAGCTTTCTTT	CASSFHWTTEAFF